The 3 T cell receptor beta chains below were found in one sample sequenced in a study of blood T cell repertoires in COVID-19. Profiling relied on immunoSEQ multiplex PCR, and the TCRdb table lists in-frame clones only, not all of them. The sample has over 15,000 clones; 65% to 80% are singletons. The sequenced sample was peripheral blood. Receptor source: a man in his 70s with COVID-19, enrolled during active disease.

This clone occurred a few times. The rearrangement uses TRBV6-5 and TRBJ2-7, with D possibly matching TRBD1 (5 bases). CDR1 is MNHEY, CDR2 SVGAGI, per germline. Trimming shortened V by 2 bases and J by 2 bases, and 13 bases separated the two germline ends. The length of the CDR3 is 15 residues. The CDR3 DNA is TGTGCCAGCAGTTACCAGACAGCCCGACCCTACGAGCAGTACTTC. It codes for CASSYQTARPYEQYF.

This clone came up a few times. V and J are TRBV2 and TRBJ2-1, with D tentatively TRBD2 (5 bases). The CDR3 spans 15 residues. V lost 3 bases and J lost 7, with 16 bases in between. Germline V lookup: CDR1 SNHLY, CDR2 FYNNEI. CDR3 in DNA: TGTGCCAGCAGTGATAGGCCTCTAGGGAGAAATGAGCAGTTCTTC. Translation: CASSDRPLGRNEQFF. The variable domain in full, completed from reference TRBV2 and TRBJ2-1, reads EPEVTQTPSHQVTQMGQEVILRCVPISNHLYFYWYRQILGQKVEFLVSFYNNEISEKSEIFDDQFSVERPDGSNFTLKIRSTKLEDSAMYFCASSDRPLGRNEQFFGPGTRLTVL.

The V gene is TRBV18, the J gene TRBJ2-1, with D tentatively TRBD1 (6 bases). V was pared by 6 bases and J by 5 bases, with 20 bases between. Germline values: CDR1 KGHSH, CDR2 LQKENI. The CDR3 loop spans 16 amino acids. The CDR3 DNA sequence: TGTGCCAGCTCCAGCCCGACAGGAAGAGTCGACAATGAGCAGTTCTTC. It encodes CASSSPTGRVDNEQFF.